A selection of T cell receptor beta chains follows, all from one sample in a study of T cell changes during pregnancy in multiple sclerosis. TCRdb keeps only in-frame clones here, not all; method: immunoSEQ multiplex PCR. The data hold around 21,000 clones, with roughly nine tenths observed a single time. The sample consisted of CD8+ T cells from peripheral blood mononuclear cells, taken after pregnancy. The receptors were gathered from a female donor in good health, enrolled as a control in a pregnancy study. Both conserved end residues are part of each CDR3. D genes are given only for firm matches. The size entry is marked missing in some rows and otherwise reads once, few, many or a size class.

j_call	clone_size	v_call	d_call	cdr3_nt	cdr3_aa
TRBJ2-7	.	TRBV6-5	TRBD2	TGTGCCAGCAGTTCCTCGGGACTAGTCTACGAGCAGTACTTC	CASSSSGLVYEQYF
TRBJ2-1	.	TRBV30	TRBD2	TGTGCCTGGAGTCCCATTAGCGGGGGACTTTACAATGAGCAGTTCTTC	CAWSPISGGLYNEQFF
TRBJ2-7	once	TRBV28	TRBD1	TGTGCCAGCAGTTTAAACAGGGGGGCGGACGAGCAGTACTTC	CASSLNRGADEQYF
TRBJ1-2	.	TRBV6-5	.	TGTGCCAGCAGTTACACGGGGGGCGCAGCTGGCTACACCTTC	CASSYTGGAAGYTF
TRBJ1-5	.	TRBV2	.	TGTGCCAGTCGGTCCCCAGGGGGCAATCAGCCCCAGCATTTT	CASRSPGGNQPQHF
TRBJ1-4	.	TRBV11-3	.	TGTGCCAGCAGCCCTCACAGGGCCCCTAATGAAAAACTGTTTTTT	CASSPHRAPNEKLFF
TRBJ1-5	few	TRBV27	.	TGTGCCAGCAAGATATCGGGACACACCAATCAGCCCCAGCATTTT	CASKISGHTNQPQHF
TRBJ2-3	.	TRBV4-3	TRBD2	TGCGCCAGCAGCCAAGACCTGGCGGGGGGCTCAGATACGCAGTATTTT	CASSQDLAGGSDTQYF
TRBJ2-2	.	TRBV13	.	TGTGCCAGCCCGCGAGGCCCCACCGGGGAGCTGTTTTTT	CASPRGPTGELFF
TRBJ1-2	.	TRBV29-1	TRBD1	TGCAGCGTTGAAGGGGACAGTGCCTATGGCTACACCTTC	CSVEGDSAYGYTF
TRBJ2-4	.	TRBV6-1	TRBD2	TGTGCCAGCAGTGCCGGACTAGCGGGAGATAGGGCCAAAAACATTCAGTACTTC	CASSAGLAGDRAKNIQYF
TRBJ2-7	.	TRBV4-1	TRBD1	TGCGCCAGCAGCCAACCAGGGGGCTACGAGCAGTACTTC	CASSQPGGYEQYF
TRBJ1-2	.	TRBV6-1	TRBD1	TGTGCCAGCAGTGCATTATCGCAGGGGGCGGGGGGCTACACCTTC	CASSALSQGAGGYTF
TRBJ2-7	once	TRBV30	.	TGTGCCTGGACTAAATCCTACGAGCAGTACTTC	CAWTKSYEQYF
TRBJ2-1	.	TRBV19	.	TGTGCCAGTAGTCTCCAGGCCTCCTTCAATGAGCAGTTCTTC	CASSLQASFNEQFF
TRBJ2-5	.	TRBV28	.	TGTGCCAGCAGTTTGGTTGGCCTCCAAGAGACCCAGTACTTC	CASSLVGLQETQYF
TRBJ2-7	.	TRBV6-6	.	TGTGCCAGCACCTACTGGGCAGGAACCTACGAGCAGTACTTC	CASTYWAGTYEQYF
TRBJ2-5	once	TRBV5-5	TRBD2	TGTGCCAGCAGCCCTGGGACTAGCGCGAAAGAGACCCAGTACTTC	CASSPGTSAKETQYF
TRBJ1-1	.	TRBV5-4	.	TGTGCCAGCAGCCAGGGCGCTGAAGCTTTCTTT	CASSQGAEAFF
TRBJ1-2	.	TRBV6-5	TRBD1	TGTGCCGGGGACAGGGGAGACGGCTACACCTTC	CAGDRGDGYTF
TRBJ2-2	.	TRBV4-3	TRBD1	TGCGCCAGCACCTTAACAGGGGGCCCCGGTCGGACCGGGGAGCTGTTTTTT	CASTLTGGPGRTGELFF
TRBJ2-3	.	TRBV7-8	TRBD2	TGTGCCAGCATGACGGCGGCGGGAGGGCCGACAGATACGCAGTATTTT	CASMTAAGGPTDTQYF
TRBJ1-1	.	TRBV4-2	.	TGTGCCAGCAGCCAAGATGGAGGGGACCAGAAAACTGAAGCTTTCTTT	CASSQDGGDQKTEAFF
TRBJ2-7	.	TRBV6-1	TRBD1	TGTGCCAGCAGGCAGGGGGTAAACGAGCAGTACTTC	CASRQGVNEQYF
TRBJ2-1	.	TRBV10-3	TRBD2	TGTGCCATCAGTGAGTCGAAGGCTAGCGGTGACAACAATGAGCAGTTCTTC	CAISESKASGDNNEQFF
TRBJ1-2	.	TRBV9	.	TGTGCCAGCAGCGCGTCCTTCACAGGGTCTGGCTACACCTTC	CASSASFTGSGYTF
TRBJ2-1	.	TRBV27	.	TGTGCCAGCAGTACTCTCGGGACTGACTACAATGAGCAGTTCTTC	CASSTLGTDYNEQFF
TRBJ2-1	.	TRBV6-1	TRBD2	TGTGCCAGCAGTGAAGCGGGAGGGCAGTACAATGAGCAGTTCTTC	CASSEAGGQYNEQFF
TRBJ2-5	.	TRBV27	.	TGTGCCAGCAGTTTCAGCGTAGGGGTCCAAGAGACCCAGTACTTC	CASSFSVGVQETQYF
TRBJ2-2	.	TRBV15	TRBD2	TGTGCCACCCCCGTGATAGCGGGAGTCACCGGGGAGCTGTTTTTT	CATPVIAGVTGELFF
TRBJ2-1	.	TRBV5-1	TRBD2	TGCGCCAGCAGCTATGATAGCGGGTACAATGAGCAGTTCTTC	CASSYDSGYNEQFF
TRBJ2-7	.	TRBV6-5	.	TGTGCCAGCAGTTCACAGGGTTCGAGCTCCTACGAGCAGTACTTC	CASSSQGSSSYEQYF
TRBJ2-7	.	TRBV5-6	TRBD2	TGTGCCAGCACCGGACGGCTAGCGGGGGACTACGAGCAGTACTTC	CASTGRLAGDYEQYF
TRBJ1-1	.	TRBV7-6	.	TGTGCCAGCAGCCCCGCAAGGGGATGGAACACTGAAGCTTTCTTT	CASSPARGWNTEAFF
TRBJ2-2	.	TRBV27	.	TGTGCCAGCAGTCCCGACGCGGCGGGCACCGGGGAGCTGTTTTTT	CASSPDAAGTGELFF
TRBJ1-1	once	TRBV27	.	TGTGCCAGTCTCGGCCGGGGGGGAGAGAACACTGAAGCTTTCTTT	CASLGRGGENTEAFF
TRBJ1-3	.	TRBV5-6	.	TGTGCCAGCAGCGTGGGGGCTGTGGGACTTGGGAACACCATATATTTT	CASSVGAVGLGNTIYF
TRBJ1-2	.	TRBV9	.	TGTGCCAGCAACCAGGGAAACTATGGCTACACCTTC	CASNQGNYGYTF
TRBJ1-2	.	TRBV14	.	TGTGCCAGCAGCCAAGAATTAGGGGCTTGTGGCTACACCTTC	CASSQELGACGYTF
TRBJ2-3	.	TRBV7-2	.	TGTGCCAGCAGCTTACCCCCCCATAGCACAGATACGCAGTATTTT	CASSLPPHSTDTQYF
TRBJ1-5	.	TRBV19	TRBD1	TGTGCCAGTAGTAGGGGACAGGGGGCGGAAAGCAATCAGCCCCAGCATTTT	CASSRGQGAESNQPQHF
TRBJ2-1	.	TRBV19	TRBD1	TGTGCCAGTAGTACCGGGACAGTCTACAATGAGCAGTTCTTC	CASSTGTVYNEQFF
TRBJ1-2	.	TRBV5-1	.	TGCGCCAGCAGCTTGCTCGGCCAGGCATATGGCTACACCTTC	CASSLLGQAYGYTF
TRBJ2-2	.	TRBV9	.	TGTGCCAGCAGCGAAGGCAGGGCTAACACCGGGGAGCTGTTTTTT	CASSEGRANTGELFF
TRBJ2-2	.	TRBV9	.	TGTGCCAGCAGCGTAAATCCAACGAACACCGGGGAGCTGTTTTTT	CASSVNPTNTGELFF
TRBJ2-5	.	TRBV4-2	TRBD2	TGTGCCAGCAGCCCTCTAGCGGGCCTGTGGGAGACCCAGTACTTC	CASSPLAGLWETQYF
TRBJ2-7	.	TRBV19	.	TGTGCCAGTCGAGGGACATCGAAAACCTACGAGCAGTACTTC	CASRGTSKTYEQYF